The entry that follows covers one T cell receptor (beta chain) sequence. This sample is drawn from a study of blood T cell repertoires in COVID-19. Here immunoSEQ multiplex PCR was the method, and the copy in TCRdb shows in-frame clones only, minus some. The sample records 150,000 to 250,000 clones, about 85% being singletons. Sequenced sample: peripheral blood. The receptor was derived from a woman in her thirties or forties with COVID-19, enrolled during active disease.

CDR3 residues: CSSLTTGELTEAFF. In DNA, the CDR3 is TGCAGCTCCCTTACCACAGGGGAGTTGACTGAAGCTTTCTTT. V and J are TRBV29-1 and TRBJ1-1; 7 bases are shared with TRBD1. There are 14 residues in the CDR3. CDR1 SQVTM and CDR2 ANQGSEA come from the germline V gene. V was pared by 8 bases and J by 5 bases, with 14 bases of the junction left unmatched.